The source of this TCR beta chain is a study of early T cells in non-severe SARS-CoV-2 infection. Study-wide context: Sequenced bulk RNA came from whole blood that was unsorted, and chains were unpaired.

Trimming pared 7 bases from V and 5 bases from J, leaving 14 bases between. The CDR3 covers 14 residues. Per germline, CDR1 KGHDR and CDR2 SFDVKD. Whole-study results and caveats: VDJdb matching favored anti-spike CD8 responses, missing private and CD4 specificities.

The TCR library protocol attached unique molecular identifiers to the individual cDNA molecules. TCRdb reprocessed the 5' RACE reads with MiXCR, giving one entry per CDR3 protein. The profile shows over 70,000 distinct CDR3 sequences, roughly an eighth of them singletons. This clonotype was observed a few times. Its antigen is not known. This rearrangement joins TRBV24-1 to TRBJ2-1; the D gene is possibly TRBD2 (5 bases). The clonotype was recovered from an adult who was a healthcare worker with PCR-confirmed SARS-CoV-2 infection or an uninfected control (not recorded which). The sample taken for sequencing was whole blood. Here the CDR3 reads CATSPPGIHNEQFF. Written as DNA, the CDR3 is TGTGCCACCAGCCCACCCGGGATCCACAATGAGCAGTTCTTC.